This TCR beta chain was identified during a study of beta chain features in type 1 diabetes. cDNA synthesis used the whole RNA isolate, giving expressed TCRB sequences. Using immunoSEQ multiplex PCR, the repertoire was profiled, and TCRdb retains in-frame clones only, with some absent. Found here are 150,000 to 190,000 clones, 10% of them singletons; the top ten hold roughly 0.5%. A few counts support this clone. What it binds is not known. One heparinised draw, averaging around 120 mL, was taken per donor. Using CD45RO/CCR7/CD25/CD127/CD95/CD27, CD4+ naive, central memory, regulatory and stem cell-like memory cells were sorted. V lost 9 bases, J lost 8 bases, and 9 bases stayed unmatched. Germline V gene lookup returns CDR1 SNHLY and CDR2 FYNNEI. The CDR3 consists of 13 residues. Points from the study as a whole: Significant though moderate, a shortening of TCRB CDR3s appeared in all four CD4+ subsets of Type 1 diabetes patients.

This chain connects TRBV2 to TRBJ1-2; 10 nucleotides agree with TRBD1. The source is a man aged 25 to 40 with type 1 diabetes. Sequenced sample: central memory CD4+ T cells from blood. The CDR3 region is CARTGTGANGYTF. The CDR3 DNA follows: TGTGCCAGGACCGGGACAGGGGCGAACGGCTACACCTTC.